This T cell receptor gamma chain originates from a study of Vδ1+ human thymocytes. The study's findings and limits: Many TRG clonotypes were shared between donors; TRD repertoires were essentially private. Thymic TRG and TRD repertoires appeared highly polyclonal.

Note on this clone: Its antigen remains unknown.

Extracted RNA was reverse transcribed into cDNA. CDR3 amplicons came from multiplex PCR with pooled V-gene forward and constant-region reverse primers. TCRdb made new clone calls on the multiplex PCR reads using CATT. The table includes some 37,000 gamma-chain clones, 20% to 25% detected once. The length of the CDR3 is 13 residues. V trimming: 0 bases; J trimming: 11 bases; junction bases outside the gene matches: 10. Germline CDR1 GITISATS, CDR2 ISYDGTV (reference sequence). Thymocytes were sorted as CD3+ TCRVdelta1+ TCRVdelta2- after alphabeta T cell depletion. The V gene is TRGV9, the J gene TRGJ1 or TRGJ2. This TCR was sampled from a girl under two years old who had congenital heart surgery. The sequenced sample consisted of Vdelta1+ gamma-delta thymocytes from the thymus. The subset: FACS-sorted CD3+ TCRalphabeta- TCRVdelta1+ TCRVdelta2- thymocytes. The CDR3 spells CALWEVQVREKLF. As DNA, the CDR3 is TGTGCCTTGTGGGAGGTGCAGGTTCGGGAGAAACTCTTT.